Listed here are 13 T cell receptor beta chains from one sample, sequenced in a study of PD-1 blockade in mismatch repair-deficient tumors. Clones were sequenced by immunoSEQ multiplex PCR, and TCRdb holds only the in-frame ones, with some missing. The table lists some 100,000 clones, over 75% of them singletons, with roughly 6.3% in the top ten. Specimen: peripheral blood, collected about eight months after starting pembrolizumab. These receptors came from an adult with mismatch repair-deficient cancer.

The J gene is TRBJ2-2, the V gene TRBV6-6; TRBD2 aligns across 7 bases. Germline CDR1 reads MNHNY; CDR2 reads SVGAGI (reference sequence). This CDR3 contains 15 residues. V lost 3 bases to trimming and J lost 3 bases; unmatched junction nucleotides: 4. The CDR3 spells CASSYRAGYTGELFF. The CDR3 bases are TGTGCCAGCAGTTATCGAGCGGGATACACCGGGGAGCTGTTTTTT.

The gene calls are TRBV6-1 and TRBJ1-5; D is possibly TRBD1 (6 bases). Trimming shortened V by 3 bases and J by 1 base, and 10 bases separated the two germline ends. This CDR3 spans 15 amino acids. Germline CDR1 is MNHNS and CDR2 is SASEGT. CDR3 DNA sequence: TGTGCCAGCAGTGACAGAACAGGGAGCAATCAGCCCCAGCATTTT. Protein sequence: CASSDRTGSNQPQHF.

The rearrangement links TRBV10-2 to TRBJ1-4; no definite D call. V lost 3 bases and J 4 bases, leaving 9 bases between the germline ends. Germline values: CDR1 WSHSY, CDR2 SAAADI. The CDR3 contains 14 residues. CDR3 in amino acids: CASSDPGFNEKLFF. The CDR3 DNA reads as TGCGCCAGCAGTGACCCGGGGTTTAATGAAAAACTGTTTTTT.

V usage is TRBV27 and J usage is TRBJ2-1; 16 positions agree with TRBD2. J gave up 1 base and V 5 bases, and 11 bases lay outside the gene matches. Germline-derived CDR1 and CDR2 are MNHEY and SMNVEV (reference sequence). This CDR3 region has 20 residues. This CDR3 reads CASSTTPGLAGGPSYNEQFF. CDR3 in DNA: TGTGCCAGCAGTACCACTCCGGGACTAGCGGGAGGGCCGTCCTACAATGAGCAGTTCTTC.

CDR3 DNA sequence: TGTGCCAGCAGTCCAACTACAGGTTACAATCAGCCCCAGCATTTT. Protein sequence: CASSPTTGYNQPQHF. The chain is built from TRBV28 and TRBJ1-5; TRBD1 is a possible D gene (5 bases). Germline CDR1 is MDHEN and CDR2 is SYDVKM. The V and J ends lost 5 bases and 3 bases respectively, with 14 bases between them. The CDR3 consists of 15 residues.

Concerning this clone itself: The same CDR3 can be traced to other DNA sequences in this sample. The J gene is TRBJ2-7, the V gene TRBV19; D gene unclear. CDR3 length: 14 residues. Trimming left V 1 base short and J 0 bases short, with 7 bases between. Germline-derived CDR1 and CDR2 are LNHDA and SQIVND (reference sequence). The CDR3 sequence is CASSIVGSSYEQYF. The CDR3 bases are TGTGCCAGTAGTATAGTCGGCAGCTCCTACGAGCAGTACTTC.

V usage is TRBV5-1 and J usage is TRBJ2-5; no clear D. In germline, CDR1 is SGHRS, CDR2 YFSETQ. V was clipped by 2 bases and J by 4 bases, with 6 bases between them. CDR3 size: 12 residues. The CDR3 sequence is CASSLTSETQYF. The DNA for the CDR3 is TGCGCCAGCAGCTTAACTTCAGAGACCCAGTACTTC.

This sequence joins TRBV5-1 and TRBJ1-1, with a weak D call TRBD1 (5 bases). The V and J ends lost 4 bases and 0 bases respectively, with 13 bases between them. Germline V gene data show CDR1 as SGHRS and CDR2 as YFSETQ. The CDR3 extends over 15 amino acids. In DNA, the CDR3 is TGCGCCAGCAGCCCGCAGGGAACCATGAACACTGAAGCTTTCTTT. Amino acid sequence: CASSPQGTMNTEAFF.

The rearrangement links TRBV6-5 to TRBJ1-1; D remains ambiguous. CDR3 size: 12 residues. Germline V gene sequence: CDR1 MNHEY, CDR2 SVGAGI. V was shortened by 7 bases and J by 9 bases, with 15 bases between the two germline ends. CDR3 loop: CASISQRFKAFF. Here the CDR3 DNA reads TGTGCCAGCATTTCACAGCGTTTTAAAGCTTTCTTT.

A single count supports this clone. The chain uses TRBV7-2 and TRBJ2-1; 12 positions match TRBD1. Unmatched junction bases numbered 6, after V lost 6 bases and J lost 6 bases. This CDR3 region has 15 residues. Germline-derived CDR1 and CDR2 are SGHTA and FQGNSA. CDR3 DNA: TGTGCCAGCAGTCGGGACAGGGGGCTTATCAATGAGCAGTTCTTC. It specifies CASSRDRGLINEQFF. The variable domain in full, completed from reference TRBV7-2 and TRBJ2-1, reads GAGVSQSPSNKVTEKGKDVELRCDPISGHTALYWYRQSLGQGLEFLIYFQGNSAPDKSGLPSDRFSAERTGGSVSTLTIQRTQQEDSAVYLCASSRDRGLINEQFFGPGTRLTVL.

This chain joins TRBV5-1 and TRBJ2-3; no definite D call. The CDR3 length is 14 residues. With 1 base removed from V and 2 bases from J, the gap between germline ends came to 8 bases. The germline gives CDR1 SGHRS, CDR2 YFSETQ. The DNA for the CDR3 is TGCGCCAGCAGCTTGAACAAGGACACAGATACGCAGTATTTT. This sequence encodes CASSLNKDTDTQYF.

The rearrangement joins TRBV28 to TRBJ2-3; 7 bases match TRBD1. The germline V gene encodes CDR1 MDHEN and CDR2 SYDVKM. This CDR3 spans 14 amino acids. The junction had 9 bases not matched to a gene; V was cut back by 9 bases and J by 3 bases. The CDR3 reads CASSRDSTTDTQYF. CDR3 nucleotides: TGTGCCAGTAGCCGGGACAGTACAACAGATACGCAGTATTTT.

The chain couples TRBV27 to TRBJ2-7; D remains ambiguous. Germline V lookup: CDR1 MNHEY, CDR2 SMNVEV (reference sequence). Trimming left V 5 bases short and J 4 bases short, with 15 bases between. The CDR3 length is 14 residues. As DNA, the CDR3 is TGTGCCAGCAGTCCTTTGCAAAAGTGGTACGAGCAGTACTTC. It is translated as CASSPLQKWYEQYF.